This is a list of T cell receptor beta chains from one sample in a study of technical replicates of blood from a few donors. Sequenced by immunoSEQ multiplex PCR; TCRdb stores in-frame clones only, minus some. The sample records some 13,000 clones, roughly 94% being singletons. Sequenced input: PBMCs. These receptors all stem from a human donor in good health. CDR3s leave out the opening cysteine and the closing phenylalanine or tryptophan. D genes are given only for firm matches.

d_gene: NA
v_gene: TRBV28
j_gene: TRBJ1-2
CDR3aa: ASRPASVWGYT

d_gene: NA
v_gene: TRBV6-4
j_gene: TRBJ2-3
CDR3aa: ASSDGQTTDTQY

d_gene: TRBD2
v_gene: TRBV6-5
j_gene: TRBJ2-1
CDR3aa: ASSPGTSEF

d_gene: TRBD2
v_gene: TRBV5-5
j_gene: TRBJ2-7
CDR3aa: ASSLGLAGGEQY

d_gene: NA
v_gene: TRBV7-2
j_gene: TRBJ1-3
CDR3aa: ASSPDSPSSGNTIY

d_gene: TRBD1
v_gene: TRBV5-1
j_gene: TRBJ2-7
CDR3aa: ASSLSGTGYEQY

d_gene: NA
v_gene: TRBV18
j_gene: TRBJ2-5
CDR3aa: ASSPYTGFQETQY

d_gene: TRBD1
v_gene: TRBV19
j_gene: TRBJ1-5
CDR3aa: ASSYRDRGNQPQH

d_gene: TRBD2
v_gene: TRBV19
j_gene: TRBJ2-1
CDR3aa: ASSSLAGGPYNEQF

d_gene: NA
v_gene: TRBV30
j_gene: TRBJ2-3
CDR3aa: AWSRGMAGTDTQY

d_gene: NA
v_gene: TRBV28
j_gene: TRBJ2-1
CDR3aa: ASRTNNEQF

d_gene: TRBD1
v_gene: TRBV18
j_gene: TRBJ2-7
CDR3aa: ASSPPGQGGSEQY

d_gene: NA
v_gene: TRBV19
j_gene: TRBJ1-4
CDR3aa: ASSIDSTRQNEKLF

d_gene: TRBD1
v_gene: TRBV11-2
j_gene: TRBJ2-1
CDR3aa: ASSRDRASGEQF

d_gene: NA
v_gene: TRBV7-9
j_gene: TRBJ2-7
CDR3aa: ASSQTAQPWEQY

d_gene: NA
v_gene: TRBV5-4
j_gene: TRBJ2-3
CDR3aa: ASSLISSPSTDTQY

d_gene: NA
v_gene: TRBV27
j_gene: TRBJ1-2
CDR3aa: ASRQTANYGYT

d_gene: TRBD1
v_gene: TRBV5-1
j_gene: TRBJ2-2
CDR3aa: ASSLAGQGARIGGELF

d_gene: TRBD1
v_gene: TRBV30
j_gene: TRBJ1-3
CDR3aa: AWSPGQGDTIY

d_gene: TRBD2
v_gene: TRBV19
j_gene: TRBJ2-5
CDR3aa: ASKREIGTETQY

d_gene: NA
v_gene: TRBV9
j_gene: TRBJ1-1
CDR3aa: ASSVVGSFAEAF

d_gene: NA
v_gene: TRBV30
j_gene: TRBJ2-5
CDR3aa: AWVPSGETQY

d_gene: TRBD2
v_gene: TRBV6-1
j_gene: TRBJ2-7
CDR3aa: ASSDGTIYEQY

d_gene: NA
v_gene: TRBV6-5
j_gene: TRBJ1-2
CDR3aa: ASSYRDYGYT

d_gene: NA
v_gene: TRBV28
j_gene: TRBJ1-2
CDR3aa: ASRSQGNYGYT

d_gene: NA
v_gene: TRBV12-5
j_gene: TRBJ1-1
CDR3aa: ASGFGKYGYPYTEAF

d_gene: NA
v_gene: TRBV4-1
j_gene: TRBJ2-3
CDR3aa: ASSQGLDTQY

d_gene: TRBD1
v_gene: TRBV13
j_gene: TRBJ1-1
CDR3aa: ASSRVRGDTEAF

d_gene: NA
v_gene: TRBV15
j_gene: TRBJ2-3
CDR3aa: ATSPRTGLDTQY

d_gene: NA
v_gene: TRBV6-1
j_gene: TRBJ1-5
CDR3aa: ASSVDQPQH

d_gene: TRBD1
v_gene: TRBV25-1
j_gene: TRBJ1-1
CDR3aa: ASRPGTGKTF

d_gene: NA
v_gene: TRBV27
j_gene: TRBJ2-7
CDR3aa: ASSPTTGIYEQY

d_gene: TRBD1
v_gene: TRBV18
j_gene: TRBJ2-3
CDR3aa: ASSPIRDSRTDTQY

d_gene: TRBD2
v_gene: TRBV9
j_gene: TRBJ2-1
CDR3aa: ASSTGLARPWEQF

d_gene: NA
v_gene: TRBV28
j_gene: TRBJ2-7
CDR3aa: ASSFYYEQY

d_gene: NA
v_gene: TRBV5-4
j_gene: TRBJ2-7
CDR3aa: ASSPDGYEQY

d_gene: TRBD1
v_gene: TRBV11-2
j_gene: TRBJ2-2
CDR3aa: ASSVSTGDNGELF

d_gene: TRBD2
v_gene: TRBV18
j_gene: TRBJ2-1
CDR3aa: ASSPLGLAGLSYEQF

d_gene: TRBD2
v_gene: TRBV5-1
j_gene: TRBJ2-1
CDR3aa: ASSLSLAGVGNEQF

d_gene: TRBD1
v_gene: TRBV5-1
j_gene: TRBJ1-1
CDR3aa: ASSFMQGATTEAF

d_gene: NA
v_gene: TRBV5-4
j_gene: TRBJ2-1
CDR3aa: ASSLASEPYNEQF

d_gene: NA
v_gene: TRBV19
j_gene: TRBJ1-5
CDR3aa: ASSGGPFSNQPQH

d_gene: TRBD1
v_gene: TRBV7-6
j_gene: TRBJ1-5
CDR3aa: ASSMTGVGDQPQH

d_gene: TRBD2
v_gene: TRBV5-1
j_gene: TRBJ2-3
CDR3aa: ASSLAPSGSADTQY

d_gene: TRBD1
v_gene: TRBV18
j_gene: TRBJ2-2
CDR3aa: ASSPSGTGNTGELF

d_gene: NA
v_gene: TRBV5-6
j_gene: TRBJ1-1
CDR3aa: ASSYGGGNTEAF